The rows below give T cell receptor beta chains drawn from one sample of a study of blood T cell repertoires in COVID-19. Sequenced by immunoSEQ multiplex PCR; TCRdb stores in-frame clones only, minus some. The top ten hold about 3% of the sample, which has some 270,000 clones, approximately 89% seen once. Material: PBMCs or T cells enriched from blood (not recorded which). Source of these receptors: a man between 40 and 49 years old who had been exposed to COVID-19. The CDR3 runs from the conserved cysteine through the conserved F or W. Each record gives: V gene, J gene, CDR3 protein.

TRBV5-6	TRBJ2-1	CASSLATSGNEQFF
TRBV19	TRBJ1-1	CASSISGARTEAFF
TRBV7-9	TRBJ2-2	CASSYLTSGTGELFF
TRBV12-5	TRBJ2-1	CASGLKAGGPSEQFF
TRBV19	TRBJ2-1	CASSLLAASSYNEQFF
TRBV2	TRBJ1-5	CASRGQETSNQPQHF
TRBV19	TRBJ1-4	CASSSDSATNEKLFF
TRBV2	TRBJ2-7	CASSGVPSYEQYF
TRBV28	TRBJ2-7	CASSTEQHPGQGRYEQYF
TRBV27	TRBJ2-1	CASSLQGISSYNEQFF
TRBV9	TRBJ2-5	CASSVKASGRTGETQYF
TRBV29-1	TRBJ2-1	CSVEPSGPYNEQFF
TRBV21-1	TRBJ2-3	CASSQKKQGGTDTQYF
TRBV6-5	TRBJ1-6	CASSYSGTANSPLHF
TRBV10-3	TRBJ2-3	CAISDPGLAESFGTDTQYF
TRBV29-1	TRBJ1-2	CSDQTGRGGYTF
TRBV28	TRBJ2-2	CASSNIGLAPNTGELFF
TRBV13	TRBJ2-5	CASSSTAVRGGTQYF
TRBV5-6	TRBJ1-2	CASSSRHGYGYTF
TRBV5-1	TRBJ1-2	CASGGRGGHGYTF
TRBV7-9	TRBJ1-3	CASSSGGAGNTIYF
TRBV7-8	TRBJ2-5	CASSRGPGLQETQYF
TRBV5-1	TRBJ1-1	CASSLAADRVDTEAFF
TRBV18	TRBJ2-7	CASSPGQGNYEQYF
TRBV15	TRBJ1-2	CATSRGGYRASYGYTF
TRBV6-5	TRBJ2-2	CASSPAGGPTGELFF
TRBV6-5	TRBJ1-1	CASTPQGAGTEAFF
TRBV3-1/TRBV3-2	TRBJ1-6	CASSQIRDRNNSPLHF
TRBV4-2	TRBJ2-2	CASSRGAAGGVTGELFF
TRBV10-2	TRBJ2-7	CASRELAGGPGEQYF
TRBV3-1/TRBV3-2	TRBJ2-1	CASSQGTLKYNEQFF
TRBV12-3/TRBV12-4	TRBJ2-2	CASSFRAGELFF
TRBV28	TRBJ2-1	CASSIAGGYNEQFF
TRBV18	TRBJ2-2	CASSLGPPRELFF
TRBV30	TRBJ2-2	CAWSRATGELFF
TRBV13	TRBJ1-6	CASSSGASPLHF
TRBV5-4	TRBJ2-7	CASSQPPGQTYEQYF
TRBV29-1	TRBJ1-3	CSVVRGSDTIYF
TRBV5-1	TRBJ2-7	CASSLEVSGRSIEQYF
TRBV12-3/TRBV12-4	TRBJ1-2	CASSLTDSYGYTF
TRBV23-1	TRBJ2-2	CASSQSRGLPGELFF
TRBV5-4	TRBJ2-1	CASSFWTSGYNEQFF
TRBV29-1	TRBJ2-7	CSVGQGETYEQYF
TRBV6-5	TRBJ2-7	CASSYSSDRESDEQYF
TRBV3-1/TRBV3-2	TRBJ2-2	CASTAVRGNTGELFF
TRBV28	TRBJ1-3	CASSSPGTIGNTIYF
TRBV11-2	TRBJ2-1	CASSPNRDRASNEQFF
TRBV13	TRBJ2-3	CASSTLGLAGAVDTQYF
TRBV28	TRBJ2-1	CASTHLMGDREYNEQFF